This TCR beta chain was captured in a study of OX40 agonist ivuxolimab in advanced cancers. The study, taken as a whole, reports: At doses 0.1 to 3.0 mg/kg, CD4+ and CD8+ clones expanded.

Autoimmune disease history or systemic immunosuppression led to patient exclusion. The germline V and J ends were trimmed by 6 bases and 8 bases, with 13 bases remaining between them. Germline V gives CDR1 MDHEN, CDR2 SYDVKM. There are 12 residues in the CDR3. Method: immunoSEQ multiplex PCR; TCRdb's copy keeps in-frame clones and lacks some. The table shows approximately 64,000 clones, with about 85% occurring only once. For this clone: Its matching antigen is unknown.

The specimen was CD4+ or CD8+ T cells sorted from blood, collected in a trial of the OX40 agonist ivuxolimab. This clonotype was sampled from an adult with an advanced solid tumor such as melanoma, head and neck, liver or kidney cancer. The chain uses TRBV28 and TRBJ1-1; D gene ambiguous. The CDR3 loop is CASRSEGKEAFF. The CDR3, as DNA: TGTGCCAGCAGGTCTGAAGGGAAAGAAGCTTTCTTT.